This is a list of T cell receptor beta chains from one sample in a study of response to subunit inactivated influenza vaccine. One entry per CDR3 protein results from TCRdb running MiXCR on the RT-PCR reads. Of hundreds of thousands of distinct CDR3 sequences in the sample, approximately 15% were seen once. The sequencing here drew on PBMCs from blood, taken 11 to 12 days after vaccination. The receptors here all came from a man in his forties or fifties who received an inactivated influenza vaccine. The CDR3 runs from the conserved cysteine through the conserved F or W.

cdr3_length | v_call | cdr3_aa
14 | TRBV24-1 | CATSAAGTGNEQFF
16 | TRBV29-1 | CSVNPGLAGGRNEQFF
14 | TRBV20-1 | CSARRQGARIEQYF
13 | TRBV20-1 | CSARDSLGNEQFF
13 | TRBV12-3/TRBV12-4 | CASSLASRSEQFF
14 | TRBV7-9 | CASSFGAGAYEQYF
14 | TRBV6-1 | CASTTEQGLRWQYF
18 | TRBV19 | CASSMSASLPSSYNEQFF
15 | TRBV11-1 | CASSLSGGALNEQFF
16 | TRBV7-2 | CASSLRISGTTDTQYF
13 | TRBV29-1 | CSVGSIWSYEQYF
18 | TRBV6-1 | CASSPRAAPFTLNQPQHF
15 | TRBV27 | CASSQGWVGANVLTF
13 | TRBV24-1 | CATSDFEVETQYF
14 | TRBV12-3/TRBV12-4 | CASSAPGLGYEQYF
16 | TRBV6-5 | CASSYPTGTGNTEAFF
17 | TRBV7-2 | CASSFLNRVQRNTEAFF
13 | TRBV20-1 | CSARQTGSQPQHF
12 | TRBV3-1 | CASSQEYREAFF
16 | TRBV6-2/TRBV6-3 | CASSYSAGGARNEQFF
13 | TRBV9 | CASSGSGGEKLFF
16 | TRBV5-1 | CASTLSGLALRNEQFF
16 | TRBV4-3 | CASSQDQGTSGYEQYF
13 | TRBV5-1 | CASSLSRRYEQYF
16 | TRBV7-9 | CASNQLQGAGQETQYF
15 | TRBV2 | CASSELRQSLGGYTF
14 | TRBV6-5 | CASSLNPQGAEAFF
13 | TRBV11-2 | CASSPIRRDEQFF
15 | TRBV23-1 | CASSPGTLVQETQYF
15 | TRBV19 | CASRKHQGQGGGYTF
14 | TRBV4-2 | CASGLAGGVDEQFF
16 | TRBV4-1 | CASSQVWGAASYEQYF
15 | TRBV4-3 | CASSQDSGIYNEQFF
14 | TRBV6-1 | CASRLRLATDTQYF
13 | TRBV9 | CASSVGAGDEQFF
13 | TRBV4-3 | CASSVYMNTEAFF
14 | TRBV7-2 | CASSFGGSFNEQFF
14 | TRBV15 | CATSRDLSQETQYF
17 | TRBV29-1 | CSVENWSEVVSGETQYF
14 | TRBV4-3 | CASSQSRGFQPQHF
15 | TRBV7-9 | CASSLVQGWDSPLHF
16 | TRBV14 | CASSQDSGVTEETQYF
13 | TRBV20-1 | CSARETGSYEQYF
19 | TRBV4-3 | CASSQDPPNRGSTNEKLFF
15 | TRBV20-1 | CSARGGTGRNHEQYF
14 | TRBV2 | CASTILGGSTEAFF
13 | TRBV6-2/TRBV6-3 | CATGDRGQDEQFF
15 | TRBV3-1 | CASSQGTTFTDTQYF
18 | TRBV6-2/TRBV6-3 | CASSALPPRGRKNNEQFF